The sample holds many counts of the clone carrying this T cell receptor beta chain. What it binds is unknown. Sample time point: sample taken at primary tumor resection. Patients with untreated early-stage non-small cell lung cancer, numbering 55 to 75, were the donors. Whole RNA came from tumor, nontumor lung or frozen PBMC and was sequenced without being sorted. These data originate in a study of spatial heterogeneity in lung cancer. Study-wide points: The recorded estimate of tumor T cell coverage is 6.5% to 7% for alpha chains and about 13% for beta chains. Expanded intratumoral alpha and beta TCR counts tracked tumor mutation counts. Expanded TCR counts, ubiquitous and regional, correlated respectively with ubiquitous and regional nonsynonymous mutation counts.

TCRdb re-analysed the 5' RACE reads in MiXCR, keeping a single row per CDR3 protein. The sample lists over 10,000 distinct CDR3 sequences, about 5% seen once, with over 8.5% in the top ten. The CDR3 has 15 amino acids. Per germline, CDR1 MNHEY and CDR2 SVGAGI. Germline trimming cut 6 bases from V and 4 bases from J; bases unmatched to any gene: 10. This sequence joins TRBV6-5 and TRBJ2-5, with 8 bases identical to TRBD2. The receptor was isolated from a female donor with early-stage non-small cell lung cancer. Sequences were derived from lung tumor tissue, sampled at surgery. This CDR3 reads CASSPTAGAGETQYF. In nucleotides, the CDR3 is TGTGCCAGCAGCCCTACAGCGGGGGCGGGAGAGACCCAGTACTTC.